Below, 7 T cell receptor beta chains from the same sample are listed, as sequenced in a study of human T cells and chemical hapten exposure. Each CDR3 protein is one row after TCRdb ran MiXCR on the RACE reads. The table shows fewer than 200,000 distinct CDR3 sequences, with more than 25% occurring only once. Documented time point: pre-sensitization, week 0. As for treatment: therapeutic diphenylcyclopropenone sensitization with weekly scalp DPC. The sequences come from whole blood, collected in connection with sensitization to the hapten diphenylcyclopropenone (DPC). Every receptor here comes from a woman in her twenties or thirties with alopecia areata. Some clones in this sample may be carry-over from other donors' samples.

This clonotype has a handful of counts. The chain combines TRBV19 with TRBJ1-4; 10 bases agree with TRBD1. The CDR3 runs 15 residues. The germline V gene encodes CDR1 LNHDA and CDR2 SQIVND (reference sequence). V shed 5 bases and J 7 bases; nucleotides not matched to a gene: 7. As DNA, the CDR3 is TGTGCCAGTAGTGTTCCGACAGGGGGCGTTGAAAAACTGTTTTTT. It codes for CASSVPTGGVEKLFF. Combining the CDR3 with reference TRBV19 and TRBJ1-4 gives the whole variable domain DGGITQSPKYLFRKEGQNVTLSCEQNLNHDAMYWYRQDPGQGLRLIYYSQIVNDFQKGDIAEGYSVSREKKESFPLTVTSAQKNPTAFYLCASSVPTGGVEKLFFGSGTQLSVL.

The V gene is TRBV10-3, the J gene TRBJ2-6; the D is unclear. CDR3 length equals 15 residues. The germline V gene has CDR1 ENHRY and CDR2 SYGVKD. Trimming left V 4 bases short and J 1 base short, with 8 bases between. CDR3 residues: CAISGTQSGANVLTF. The CDR3 nucleotides are TGTGCCATCAGTGGCACCCAGTCTGGGGCCAACGTCCTGACTTTC.

The table lists this clonotype with a few counts. DNA for the CDR3: TGTGCCAGCATCGGGACAGGGGGCAATCAGCCCCAGCATTTT. As protein: CASIGTGGNQPQHF. The chain links TRBV28 to TRBJ1-5; 10 bases are shared with TRBD1. With 7 bases clipped from V and 2 bases from J, the junction kept 2 bases outside the gene matches. The CDR3 is 14 amino acids. Germline V gene lookup returns CDR1 MDHEN and CDR2 SYDVKM.

The chain combines TRBV3-1 with TRBJ1-5; no reliable D call. CDR1 and CDR2 (germline): LGHDT, YNNKEL (reference sequence). This CDR3 spans 15 amino acids. The V end lost 0 bases, the J end lost 3 bases, and 9 bases lay between the germline ends. The CDR3 DNA follows: TGTGCCAGCAGCCAAGATACGACCCACAATCAGCCCCAGCATTTT. Protein product: CASSQDTTHNQPQHF.

The chain joins TRBV28 to TRBJ2-3; 10 nucleotides agree with TRBD2. Per germline, CDR1 MDHEN and CDR2 SYDVKM. The CDR3 is 16 residues long. The trim removed 7 bases at V and 5 bases at J, leaving 12 bases unmatched. In DNA, the CDR3 is TGTGCCAGCATGACGCCGGGACTAGCGACCAAAGATACGCAGTATTTT. Amino acid sequence: CASMTPGLATKDTQYF.

CDR3 bases: TGTGCCAGCAGCTTAGTCCGGGGGGGGCGGCGGGCCAACGTCCTGACTTTC. Translation gives CASSLVRGGRRANVLTF. The chain links TRBV11-2 to TRBJ2-6; 8 bases are a match to TRBD2. This CDR3 is built from 17 residues. V trimming: 1 base; J trimming: 5 bases; junction bases outside the gene matches: 7. Germline loops: CDR1 SGHAT, CDR2 FQNNGV.

The rearrangement links TRBV29-1 to TRBJ2-1, with 10 nucleotides matching TRBD2. Per germline, CDR1 SQVTM and CDR2 ANQGSEA. V was clipped by 7 bases and J by 2 bases; unmatched bases: 8. The CDR3 extends over 15 amino acids. Written as DNA, the CDR3 is TGCAGCGCGTCACTAGCGGGGATCACCTACAATGAGCAGTTCTTC. This sequence encodes CSASLAGITYNEQFF.